The clone carrying this T cell receptor beta chain was observed a few times. Its specificity is not known. Trimming left V 5 bases short and J 4 bases short, with 14 bases between. CDR1 and CDR2 from the germline V gene are MDHEN and SYDVKM. This CDR3 region has 14 residues. The sample comes from a study of shared clonotypes between healthy human individuals. Study in general: Those who served as donors were a couple of women and three men between the ages of 18 and 49. Overall study results and limits: There were few donors, and this limited the genetic and exposure-history diversity represented.

The naive CD8 fraction comprised CD45RO-negative cells positively selected for CCR7 and excluded terminally differentiated effector memory CD45RA+ cells. The table came from immunoSEQ multiplex PCR; TCRdb's copy has only in-frame clones and leaves some out. Among roughly 590,000 clones listed, roughly 95% were seen once. This TCR came from a woman in her twenties or thirties in good health. The chain couples TRBV28 to TRBJ1-1; D unclear. The sample comprised naive CD8+ T cells sorted from blood. As DNA, the CDR3 is TGTGCCAGCAGTCCATCGCTAGGTACCACTGAAGCTTTCTTT. It yields the protein CASSPSLGTTEAFF.